The clone carrying this T cell receptor beta chain was counted many times. The read stops 3 residues short of the end of the CDR3; the missing end is completed from the germline J gene. This entry is derived from a study of T cell clonality in common variable immunodeficiency. Trimming took 7 bases from V and 5 from J; bases not matched to a gene: 8. CDR1 and CDR2 from the germline V gene are MNHEY and SVGEGT. The length of the CDR3 is 14 residues. Sequencing was performed with immunoSEQ multiplex PCR; in TCRdb, only in-frame clones are kept and a portion is missing. The profile covers tens of thousands of clones, none occurring a single time.

Material for sequencing was peripheral blood mononuclear cells. This chain connects TRBV6-2 or TRBV6-3 to TRBJ1-5, with 7 positions matching TRBD1. The TCR comes from a person between 18 and 69 years old in good health. CDR3 region: CASTQGGSYQPQHF. The CDR3 DNA, read in part, is TGTGCCAGCACCCAAGGGGGCAGTTATCAGCCC.